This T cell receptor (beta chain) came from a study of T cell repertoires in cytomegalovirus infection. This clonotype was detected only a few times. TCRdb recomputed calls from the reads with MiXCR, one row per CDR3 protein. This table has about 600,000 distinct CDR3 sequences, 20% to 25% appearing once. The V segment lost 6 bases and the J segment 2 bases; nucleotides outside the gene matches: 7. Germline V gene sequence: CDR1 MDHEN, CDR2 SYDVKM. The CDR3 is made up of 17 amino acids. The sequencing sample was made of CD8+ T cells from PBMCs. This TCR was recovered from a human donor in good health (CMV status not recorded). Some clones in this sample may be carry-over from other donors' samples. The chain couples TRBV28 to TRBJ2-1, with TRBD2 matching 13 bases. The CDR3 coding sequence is TGTGCCAGCAGCAGGGGACTAGCGGGATTAACCTACAATGAGCAGTTCTTC. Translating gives CASSRGLAGLTYNEQFF. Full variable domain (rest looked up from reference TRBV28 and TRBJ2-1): DVKVTQSSRYLVKRTGEKVFLECVQDMDHENMFWYRQDPGLGLRLIYFSYDVKMKEKGDIPEGYSVSREKKERFSLILESASTNQTSMYLCASSRGLAGLTYNEQFFGPGTRLTVL.